The 21 T cell receptor beta chains reported below all come from one sample, sequenced in a study of cytomegalovirus exposure and HLA in healthy donors. Repertoires were generated with immunoSEQ multiplex PCR, while TCRdb's copy carries only in-frame clones and drops some. The sample has 250,000 to 400,000 clones, around 90% seen once. The sequenced sample consisted of PBMCs. All receptors derive from a man in his thirties or forties in good health and CMV-seronegative.

This chain joins TRBV15 and TRBJ1-1; no reliable D call. This CDR3 is 15 amino acids long. V dropped 0 bases and J dropped 1 base, with 9 bases sitting between them. CDR1 and CDR2 (germline): LNHNV, YYDKDF (reference sequence). The CDR3 here is CATSRDITENTEAFF. CDR3 nucleotide sequence: TGTGCCACCAGCAGAGATATTACAGAGAACACTGAAGCTTTCTTT.

The chain recombines TRBV19 with TRBJ1-5, with 9 bases aligning to TRBD1. CDR1 is LNHDA and CDR2 is SQIVND in the germline V gene (reference sequence). V was clipped by 6 bases and J by 5 bases; unmatched bases: 11. This CDR3 spans 16 amino acids. This CDR3 is CASRSGQGRNHQPQHF. The CDR3 DNA sequence: TGTGCCAGTAGATCGGGACAGGGAAGAAATCATCAGCCCCAGCATTTT.

The chain has TRBV6-4 and TRBJ2-5, with D possibly being TRBD2 (6 bases). V dropped 11 bases and J dropped 4 bases, with 17 bases sitting between them. The CDR3 totals 13 residues. Per germline, CDR1 MRHNA and CDR2 SNTAGT. This chain's CDR3 is CAVPWEERETQYF. DNA for the CDR3: TGTGCCGTCCCGTGGGAGGAAAGAGAGACCCAGTACTTC.

The chain is built from TRBV5-1 and TRBJ2-1; possibly TRBD2 for D (6 bases). Between the trimmed V and J ends, which lost 0 bases and 3 bases, there was a span of 7 bases. The CDR3 covers 14 residues. The V gene's germline CDR1 is SGHRS and CDR2 YFSETQ. The CDR3 DNA sequence: TGCGCCAGCAGCTTGGACGGGGGCTACAATGAGCAGTTCTTC. As protein: CASSLDGGYNEQFF.

The chain combines TRBV9 with TRBJ2-3; 8 bases fit TRBD2. This CDR3 has 18 residues. The germline CDR1 and CDR2 sequences are SGDLS and YYNGEE. V lost 0 bases to trimming and J lost 4 bases; unmatched junction nucleotides: 13. CDR3 sequence: CASSVEVTGTSFSDTQYF. The CDR3 nucleotides are TGTGCCAGCAGCGTAGAGGTTACCGGGACTAGTTTCTCAGATACGCAGTATTTT.

This chain joins TRBV7-8 and TRBJ2-5, with TRBD2 identical over 12 bases. The J segment lost 4 bases and the V segment lost 5 bases, leaving 8 bases of the junction unmatched. CDR1 SGHVS and CDR2 FQNEAQ come from the germline V gene. The CDR3 runs to 16 residues. The CDR3 here is CASSLGLAGRGETQYF. The DNA of the CDR3 is TGTGCCAGCAGCCTTGGACTAGCGGGGCGGGGAGAGACCCAGTACTTC.

CDR3 in amino acids: CAWSVGETGNQPQHF. CDR3 coding DNA: TGTGCCTGGAGTGTAGGTGAGACAGGGAACCAGCCCCAGCATTTT. This chain uses TRBV30 with TRBJ1-5, with 7 bases fitting TRBD1. This CDR3 spans 15 amino acids. Germline V gives CDR1 GTSNPN, CDR2 SVGIG (reference sequence). V was clipped by 0 bases and J by 7 bases; unmatched bases: 9.

V usage is TRBV6-5 and J usage is TRBJ1-1, with D unresolved. The germline V gene encodes CDR1 MNHEY and CDR2 SVGAGI. The CDR3 covers 15 residues. V was pared by 8 bases and J by 1 base, with 17 bases between. In DNA form, the CDR3 reads TGTGCCAGCTCCCTACAGTTCCAACCGAACACTGAAGCTTTCTTT. Protein: CASSLQFQPNTEAFF.

This chain connects TRBV5-6 to TRBJ2-3; tentative D call: TRBD2 (5 bases). Germline V CDR1 and CDR2: SGHDT, YYEEEE. The V end lost 4 bases, the J end lost 0 bases, and 12 bases lay between the germline ends. The length of the CDR3 is 15 residues. The CDR3: CASSPLGKSTDTQYF. The CDR3 bases are TGTGCCAGCAGCCCCCTCGGGAAGAGCACAGATACGCAGTATTTT.

The chain is built from TRBV19 and TRBJ2-7; 10 nucleotides align to TRBD2. The junction had 3 bases not matched to a gene; V was cut back by 3 bases and J by 1 base. Germline V lookup: CDR1 LNHDA, CDR2 SQIVND (reference sequence). The CDR3 has 15 residues. CDR3 region: CASSMVAGGSYEQYF. CDR3 in DNA: TGTGCCAGTAGTATGGTAGCGGGGGGTTCCTACGAGCAGTACTTC.

The rearrangement uses TRBV6-5 and TRBJ2-1; a possible D gene is TRBD2 (7 bases). The germline V gene encodes CDR1 MNHEY and CDR2 SVGAGI. The CDR3 spans 14 residues. Trimming stripped 0 bases from V and 6 bases from J, with 9 bases between. The CDR3: CASSYSGGGNEQFF. CDR3 in DNA: TGTGCCAGCAGTTACTCGGGAGGGGGCAATGAGCAGTTCTTC.

The CDR3 is CAISELAGGDEQFF. The CDR3 DNA reads TGTGCCATCAGTGAACTAGCGGGGGGTGATGAGCAGTTCTTC. The chain uses TRBV10-3 and TRBJ2-1; the match to TRBD2 covers 12 bases. This CDR3 contains 14 residues. Per germline, CDR1 ENHRY and CDR2 SYGVKD. J gave up 8 bases and V 3 bases, and 2 bases lay outside the gene matches.

This chain connects TRBV4-1 to TRBJ2-7; 7 nucleotides align to TRBD1. CDR1 is MGHRA, CDR2 YSYEKL, per germline. The V segment lost 1 base and the J segment 3 bases; nucleotides outside the gene matches: 3. This CDR3 spans 14 amino acids. CDR3 amino acids: CASSQGQGYYEQYF. In DNA, the CDR3 is TGCGCCAGCAGCCAAGGACAGGGCTACTACGAGCAGTACTTC.

This chain joins TRBV6-6 and TRBJ2-2, with 9 bases aligning to TRBD1. J was trimmed by 7 bases and V by 6 bases; bases with no gene match: 12. This CDR3 has 16 residues. Germline CDR1 reads MNHNY; CDR2 reads SVGAGI (reference sequence). The CDR3 spells CASSPSGTGFFGELFF. The CDR3 DNA follows: TGTGCCAGCAGCCCATCCGGGACAGGGTTCTTCGGGGAGCTGTTTTTT.

The CDR3 sequence is CASSLERQGNTDTQYF. DNA for the CDR3: TGCGCCAGCAGCCTAGAGAGGCAGGGAAACACAGATACGCAGTATTTT. V gene TRBV4-3 combines with J gene TRBJ2-3, with D maybe TRBD1 (5 bases). Trimming took off 4 bases at V and 2 bases at J, with 16 bases between the two ends. The length of the CDR3 is 16 residues. The germline gives CDR1 LGHNA, CDR2 YSLEER.

The rearrangement links TRBV11-2 to TRBJ2-1; 8 positions match TRBD1. With V trimmed by 5 bases and J by 8 bases, 11 bases remained unmatched. This CDR3 is built from 15 residues. Germline CDR1 reads SGHAT; CDR2 reads FQNNGV. CDR3 protein: CASSVGQGGNHEQFF. CDR3 DNA: TGTGCCAGCAGCGTAGGACAGGGTGGGAACCATGAGCAGTTCTTC.

The genes are TRBV7-6 and TRBJ1-4; 10 nucleotides align to TRBD1. The CDR3 runs to 14 residues. Germline lookup yields CDR1 SGHVS and CDR2 FNYEAQ. Germline trimming cut 5 bases from V and 5 bases from J; bases unmatched to any gene: 2. The CDR3 here is CASSKTGGNEKLFF. The CDR3 DNA is TGTGCCAGCAGCAAGACAGGGGGCAATGAAAAACTGTTTTTT.

The chain combines TRBV14 with TRBJ2-1, with 9 nucleotides matching TRBD1. There are 16 residues in the CDR3. CDR1 and CDR2 (germline): SGHDN, FVKESK. The V gene end was trimmed by 2 bases and the J gene end by 6 bases; junction bases not matched to a gene: 8. CDR3 sequence (DNA): TGTGCCAGCAGCCAATTCCGGGACAGGGTGGTCAATGAGCAGTTCTTC. The encoded protein is CASSQFRDRVVNEQFF.

The chain couples TRBV5-1 to TRBJ2-7; D possibly corresponds to TRBD2 (5 bases). This CDR3 has 16 residues. Trimming removed 5 bases at V and 3 bases at J, with 21 bases between. CDR1 SGHRS and CDR2 YFSETQ come from the germline V gene. CDR3 coding DNA: TGCGCCAGCAGATTGATCCCTCGGGGTAGGGACTACGAGCAGTACTTC. It yields the protein CASRLIPRGRDYEQYF. The complete variable domain, with remaining parts taken from reference TRBV5-1 and TRBJ2-7, reads KAGVTQTPRYLIKTRGQQVTLSCSPISGHRSVSWYQQTPGQGLQFLFEYFSETQRNKGNFPGRFSGRQFSNSRSEMNVSTLELGDSALYLCASRLIPRGRDYEQYFGPGTRLTVT.

This sequence joins TRBV2 and TRBJ2-3; tentatively, D is TRBD1 (5 bases). Germline V gene sequence: CDR1 SNHLY, CDR2 FYNNEI. The CDR3 is 16 amino acids. V was trimmed by 6 bases and J by 6 bases, leaving 22 bases between them. The CDR3 nucleotides are TGTGCCAGCAGCACCACTCGACAGACCCTAGGGGATACGCAGTATTTT. Translated, it gives CASSTTRQTLGDTQYF.

J is TRBJ2-3 and V is TRBV7-6, with D possibly TRBD2 on 6 matching bases. The CDR3 extends over 15 amino acids. The V gene's germline CDR1 is SGHVS and CDR2 FNYEAQ. Trimming took 5 bases from V and 2 from J, leaving 14 bases between them. CDR3 nucleotide sequence: TGTGCCAGCAGCCTCCGGGACTCCGACACAGATACGCAGTATTTT. It encodes CASSLRDSDTDTQYF. The whole variable domain, filled in from reference TRBV7-6 and TRBJ2-3, reads GAGVSQSPRYKVTKRGQDVALRCDPISGHVSLYWYRQALGQGPEFLTYFNYEAQQDKSGLPNDRFSAERPEGSISTLTIQRTEQRDSAMYRCASSLRDSDTDTQYFGPGTRLTVL.